This TCR beta chain was documented in a study of blood T cell repertoires in COVID-19. Overall study context: Italy, Spain and the United States were the sources of the convalescent and acute COVID-19 samples.

Per the germline V gene, CDR1 is LNHDA and CDR2 is SQIVND (reference sequence). Trimming removed 5 bases at V and 0 bases at J, with 13 bases between. The CDR3 is 15 residues long. Those enrolled, adults aged roughly 18 to 90 years, came from about two dozen US areas. A case of COVID-19 had been met by exposed participants within 2 weeks before study entry. TCRdb's copy holds only in-frame clones and misses some; the assay was immunoSEQ multiplex PCR. The data contain nearly 300,000 clones, roughly 91% of them singletons. The chain is built from TRBV19 and TRBJ1-1; possible D gene TRBD1, 6 bases. The receptor's source is a woman between 50 and 59 years old who had been exposed to COVID-19. Sequenced input: PBMCs or T cells enriched from blood (not recorded which). The CDR3 region has the DNA TGTGCCAGTAGTGACCGGACAGACATGAACACTGAAGCTTTCTTT. This encodes CASSDRTDMNTEAFF.